The 22 T cell receptor beta chains given below trace back to one sample, sequenced in a study of molecular identifiers for immune sequencing clone quantification. One entry per CDR3 protein results from TCRdb running MiXCR on the PCR reads. The sample holds about 320,000 distinct CDR3 sequences, 20% to 25% seen once. The sequenced sample was naive CD8+ T cells from blood, with Jurkat cell RNA spiked in. The subset denotes: FACS-sorted CD8+CD4-CCR7+CD45RA+ naive T cells. The receptors stem from a human donor in good health. Some libraries in this study had Jurkat cell RNA spiked in.

This clonotype was detected ten times or more. The chain has TRBV2 and TRBJ2-7; maybe TRBD2 (5 bases). The CDR3 totals 13 residues. The ends were cut back, 0 bases at V and 3 bases at J, with 6 bases in the middle. Germline V CDR1 and CDR2: SNHLY, FYNNEI. CDR3 nucleotide sequence: TGTGCCAGCAGTGAAGCCGCGGGCTACGAGCAGTACTTC. Protein product: CASSEAAGYEQYF.

The V and J genes are TRBV14 and TRBJ2-3, with 9 positions matching TRBD2. Germline CDR1 reads SGHDN; CDR2 reads FVKESK. The CDR3 extends over 16 amino acids. J gave up 4 bases and V 3 bases, and 8 bases lay outside the gene matches. CDR3 protein: CASSHIPAGGPDTQYF. CDR3 in DNA: TGTGCCAGCAGCCATATCCCAGCGGGGGGACCAGATACGCAGTATTTT.

The sample holds many counts of this clonotype. V usage is TRBV7-9 and J usage is TRBJ2-6; unclear D gene. The ends were cut back, 4 bases at V and 1 base at J, with 14 bases in the middle. Germline CDR1 reads SEHNR; CDR2 reads FQNEAQ (reference sequence). The CDR3 contains 17 residues. CDR3 sequence (DNA): TGTGCCAGCAGCTCAGGTCAGACCCCATCTGGGGCCAACGTCCTGACTTTC. Protein product: CASSSGQTPSGANVLTF.

The sample holds many counts of this clonotype. This sequence joins TRBV7-9 and TRBJ2-7, with D tentatively TRBD1 (6 bases). The ends were cut back, 1 base at V and 3 bases at J, with 10 bases in the middle. This CDR3 spans 14 amino acids. Looked up from germline, CDR1 is SEHNR and CDR2 is FQNEAQ (reference sequence). The CDR3 nucleotides read TGTGCCAGCAGCTTAGAGCTAGGGGGCTACGAGCAGTACTTC. Amino acids: CASSLELGGYEQYF.

This clonotype came up a few times. The chain employs TRBV27 and TRBJ2-1; D unresolved. Trimming shortened V by 2 bases and J by 9 bases, and 17 bases separated the two germline ends. Germline CDR1 is MNHEY and CDR2 is SMNVEV (reference sequence). This CDR3 spans 15 amino acids. The CDR3 loop reads CASSLVGPVGSEQFF. The CDR3 DNA follows: TGTGCCAGCAGTTTAGTCGGTCCGGTGGGCTCTGAGCAGTTCTTC.

Written as DNA, the CDR3 is TGTGCCAGCAGTTTGGCTAGCGGGGGTATCTACGAGCAGTACTTC. Encoded protein: CASSLASGGIYEQYF. This chain connects TRBV12-3 or TRBV12-4 to TRBJ2-7; TRBD2 aligns across 10 bases. The CDR3 runs to 15 residues. J was trimmed by 3 bases and V by 3 bases; bases with no gene match: 5.

This clonotype was seen more than once but under ten times. The rearrangement joins TRBV18 to TRBJ1-1; perhaps TRBD1 as D (5 bases). CDR3 length: 22 amino acids. V dropped 1 base and J dropped 0 bases, with 30 bases sitting between them. Germline loops: CDR1 KGHSH, CDR2 LQKENI. CDR3 sequence reads: CASSPLWPQPKTETAMNTEAFF. In DNA, the CDR3 is TGTGCCAGCTCACCACTTTGGCCGCAGCCGAAGACAGAAACAGCCATGAACACTGAAGCTTTCTTT.

This clonotype occurred many times. The V gene is TRBV6-5, the J gene TRBJ2-1, with TRBD1 identical over 8 bases. Unmatched junction bases numbered 3, after V lost 5 bases and J lost 6 bases. The CDR3 contains 13 residues. The V gene's germline CDR1 is MNHEY and CDR2 SVGAGI. CDR3 nucleotide sequence: TGTGCCAGCAGTAGGACAGGGCCCAATGAGCAGTTCTTC. This translates into CASSRTGPNEQFF.

CDR3 in DNA: TGTGCCAGCAGCTTAGAAGGACGGACAGGGAGAAACATTCAGTACTTC. This codes for CASSLEGRTGRNIQYF. The chain joins TRBV7-2 to TRBJ2-4, with TRBD1 identical over 8 bases. This CDR3 is 16 amino acids long. Per germline, CDR1 SGHTA and CDR2 FQGNSA. V dropped 1 base and J dropped 6; count of bases not matched to a gene: 8.

This clonotype was counted at least ten times. The rearrangement joins TRBV28 to TRBJ1-1; unclear D gene. Trimming shortened V by 5 bases and J by 5 bases, and 15 bases separated the two germline ends. The CDR3 extends over 14 amino acids. CDR1 is MDHEN, CDR2 SYDVKM, per germline. For the CDR3, the DNA is TGTGCCAGCAGTCACCCTTATGCTGGTACTGAAGCTTTCTTT. Its protein product is CASSHPYAGTEAFF.

Points on this clonotype: A much larger clone differs from this one at a single base, so this may be a read error. J is TRBJ2-5 and V is TRBV29-1; TRBD2 is a possible D gene (6 bases). The CDR3 consists of 14 residues. Germline values: CDR1 SQVTM, CDR2 ANQGSEA. V was clipped by 4 bases and J by 0 bases, with 12 bases between them. The CDR3 spells CSVVAVADQETQYF. CDR3 DNA sequence: TGCAGCGTTGTAGCGGTGGCAGACCAAGAGACCCAGTACTTC.

The sample holds a few counts of this clonotype. The genes are TRBV7-9 and TRBJ2-5; 9 bases line up with TRBD2. CDR1 and CDR2 (germline): SEHNR, FQNEAQ (reference sequence). This CDR3 is 15 amino acids long. The junction had 12 bases not matched to a gene; V was cut back by 4 bases and J by 9 bases. CDR3 in DNA: TGTGCCAGCAGCTCCCCCCCTAGCGGGGTCTGGGCCCAGTACTTC. It specifies CASSSPPSGVWAQYF.

V and J are TRBV11-2 and TRBJ2-7, with 7 bases lining up with TRBD1. J lost 0 bases, V lost 1 base, and 3 bases had no gene match. Germline V CDR1 and CDR2: SGHAT, FQNNGV. This CDR3 comprises 15 residues. The CDR3 loop is CASSLVGTASYEQYF. The CDR3 region has the DNA TGTGCCAGCAGCTTAGTAGGGACAGCCTCCTACGAGCAGTACTTC.

The sample holds many counts of this clonotype. The J gene is TRBJ1-1, the V gene TRBV6-5; no reliable D call. CDR1 is MNHEY and CDR2 is SVGAGI in the germline V gene. The germline V and J ends were trimmed by 2 bases and 4 bases, with 8 bases remaining between them. This CDR3 is 13 amino acids long. CDR3 residues: CASSYRSRTEAFF. In nucleotides, the CDR3 is TGTGCCAGCAGTTACAGGAGTCGCACTGAAGCTTTCTTT.

This clonotype was seen many times. The rearrangement joins TRBV6-1 to TRBJ1-3; 7 positions match TRBD1. The germline gives CDR1 MNHNS, CDR2 SASEGT. This CDR3 region has 16 residues. The ends lost 4 bases at V and 3 bases at J; junction bases unmatched: 9. The CDR3 sequence is CASSAPDRFGGNTIYF. The CDR3 coding sequence is TGTGCCAGCAGTGCCCCGGACAGGTTCGGTGGAAACACCATATATTTT.

A note on this clonotype: An end of the junction does not agree with germline; a read error may underlie this. The chain joins TRBV28 to TRBJ1-4, with D uncertain. The CDR3 sequence is 14 residues long. Looked up from germline, CDR1 is MDHEN and CDR2 is SYDVKM. The CDR3 nucleotides read TGTGCCAGCAACACCATACAGAGTAATGAAAAACTGGTTTTT. Amino acid sequence: CASNTIQSNEKLVF.

The sample holds many counts of this clonotype. The rearrangement joins TRBV27 to TRBJ2-7; D call uncertain. Germline V gene sequence: CDR1 MNHEY, CDR2 SMNVEV (reference sequence). This CDR3 spans 14 amino acids. Trimming shortened V by 4 bases and J by 5 bases, and 15 bases separated the two germline ends. The CDR3 nucleotides are TGTGCCAGCAGTTCCCGACTGACTCCCAACGAGCAGTACTTC. It codes for CASSSRLTPNEQYF.

This clonotype was detected many times. This chain uses TRBV9 with TRBJ2-3; 7 nucleotides match TRBD2. CDR3 length equals 15 residues. CDR1 SGDLS and CDR2 YYNGEE come from the germline V gene. The ends lost 0 bases at V and 6 bases at J; junction bases unmatched: 7. The chain's CDR3 is CASSVEGVGGDTQYF. The CDR3 coding sequence is TGTGCCAGCAGCGTAGAGGGCGTGGGGGGGGATACGCAGTATTTT. Supplemented by reference TRBV9 and TRBJ2-3, the full variable domain reads DSGVTQTPKHLITATGQRVTLRCSPRSGDLSVYWYQQSLDQGLQFLIQYYNGEERAKGNILERFSAQQFPDLHSELNLSSLELGDSALYFCASSVEGVGGDTQYFGPGTRLTVL.

This clonotype was observed many times. J is TRBJ2-2 and V is TRBV7-9, with TRBD2 matching 10 bases. The CDR3 covers 13 residues. The germline gives CDR1 SEHNR, CDR2 FQNEAQ (reference sequence). V shed 10 bases and J 8 bases; nucleotides not matched to a gene: 7. The chain's CDR3 is CATGTSERGELFF. The CDR3 DNA reads TGTGCCACCGGGACTAGCGAAAGAGGGGAGCTGTTTTTT.

This clonotype has only a few counts. V and J are TRBV6-5 and TRBJ2-3, with TRBD2 matching over 14 bases. CDR1 MNHEY and CDR2 SVGAGI come from the germline V gene. There are 16 residues in the CDR3. Trimming at V came to 2 bases and at J to 5 bases, leaving 3 bases not matched to a gene. The CDR3 DNA reads as TGTGCCAGCAGTTACGTGGGACTAGCGGGAGAAGATACGCAGTATTTT. Protein product: CASSYVGLAGEDTQYF.

The table lists this clonotype with many counts. The chain links TRBV7-8 to TRBJ2-3, with TRBD1 as a possible D gene (6 bases). CDR3 length: 16 residues. V gave up 1 base and J gave up 4 bases, with 15 bases separating them. From germline, CDR1 is SGHVS and CDR2 FQNEAQ. CDR3 sequence: CASSLGSWTVADTQYF. For the CDR3, the DNA is TGTGCCAGCAGCTTAGGCTCTTGGACAGTCGCAGATACGCAGTATTTT.

The table lists this clonotype with many counts. The chain joins TRBV7-9 to TRBJ2-7, with TRBD1 identical over 7 bases. CDR1 SEHNR and CDR2 FQNEAQ come from the germline V gene (reference sequence). Losses at the gene ends were 5 bases for V and 2 bases for J; bases not matched to a gene: 9. The length of the CDR3 is 15 residues. The CDR3 nucleotides are TGTGCCAGCAGCCATACAAAGACAGGGCCCTACGAGCAGTACTTC. Its protein product is CASSHTKTGPYEQYF.